Below, one T cell receptor (beta chain) is given with its context. Clones were sequenced by immunoSEQ multiplex PCR, and TCRdb holds only the in-frame ones, with some missing. The sample holds about 44,000 clones; 90% are singletons and the top ten take approximately 0.7%. V shed 2 bases and J shed 0 bases, with 14 bases lying between them. The CDR3 covers 17 residues. From germline, CDR1 is SNHLY and CDR2 FYNNEI. This sample was included in a study of T cell changes during pregnancy in multiple sclerosis. J is TRBJ1-3 and V is TRBV2; tentative D call: TRBD1 (5 bases). The sequenced sample was CD4+ T cells from peripheral blood mononuclear cells, obtained before pregnancy. This TCR came from a female donor with multiple sclerosis, enrolled in a pregnancy study. CDR3 nucleotides: TGTGCCAGCAGTGAAAGGGGCCAGTCCACCTCTGGAAACACCATATATTTT. Its translation: CASSERGQSTSGNTIYF.